What follows are 12 T cell receptor beta chains derived from one specimen sequenced in a study of blood T cell repertoires in COVID-19. Only in-frame clones appear in the TCRdb table, and some are missing; sequencing was by immunoSEQ multiplex PCR. The table records roughly 84,000 clones, 70% to 90% of them present only once. Material for sequencing was peripheral blood. Source of these receptors: a woman aged 80 or over with acute or convalescent COVID-19.

The gene calls are TRBV5-1 and TRBJ2-1; 16 nucleotides agree with TRBD2. Per the germline V gene, CDR1 is SGHRS and CDR2 is YFSETQ. The CDR3 covers 18 residues. V lost 4 bases and J lost 0; bases outside the gene matches: 4. CDR3 region: CASSIGTSGGASYNEQFF. CDR3 DNA sequence: TGCGCCAGCAGCATAGGGACTAGCGGGGGGGCCTCCTACAATGAGCAGTTCTTC.

The rearrangement links TRBV10-3 to TRBJ1-1; 11 nucleotides align to TRBD1. The CDR3 loop spans 13 amino acids. J was trimmed by 9 bases and V by 4 bases; bases with no gene match: 4. CDR1 and CDR2 from the germline V gene are ENHRY and SYGVKD. CDR3 nucleotide sequence: TGTGCCATCAGTGCGGGACAGGGGGTAAAAGCTTTCTTT. It is translated as CAISAGQGVKAFF.

The chain recombines TRBV11-3 with TRBJ2-1, with D tentatively TRBD2 (6 bases). V was pared by 5 bases and J by 6 bases, with 14 bases between. The CDR3 loop spans 14 amino acids. Germline V lookup: CDR1 SGHNT, CDR2 YENEEA. The CDR3 loop is CASSQRVEGNEQFF. CDR3 sequence (DNA): TGTGCCAGCAGCCAGCGGGTTGAGGGCAATGAGCAGTTCTTC.

This clone was seen a handful of times. V is TRBV3-1 (or the pseudogene TRBV3-2) and J is TRBJ1-1, with 7 bases fitting TRBD1. Looked up from germline, CDR1 is LGHDT and CDR2 is YNNKEL (reference sequence). V lost 2 bases and J lost 4; bases outside the gene matches: 13. The CDR3 contains 17 residues. CDR3 DNA sequence: TGTGCCAGCAGCCAAAAACCTCCAGGGGGGTCTGGCACTGAAGCTTTCTTT. This sequence encodes CASSQKPPGGSGTEAFF.

The chain uses TRBV15 and TRBJ1-5; weak D call: TRBD1 (6 bases). Germline CDR1 LNHNV, CDR2 YYDKDF (reference sequence). Trimming took 0 bases from V and 3 from J, leaving 9 bases between them. The CDR3 extends over 15 amino acids. The CDR3 DNA sequence: TGTGCCACCAGCAGAGATAGGGGGTACAATCAGCCCCAGCATTTT. Residues: CATSRDRGYNQPQHF.

The chain combines TRBV28 with TRBJ2-7; D is ambiguous. Trimming shortened V by 1 base and J by 3 bases, and 4 bases separated the two germline ends. Germline V gives CDR1 MDHEN, CDR2 SYDVKM. This CDR3 is 12 amino acids long. CDR3 sequence (DNA): TGTGCCAGCAGTTTATTATACTACGAGCAGTACTTC. This translates into CASSLLYYEQYF.

V usage is TRBV5-6 and J usage is TRBJ2-7, with TRBD1 matching 7 bases. There are 15 residues in the CDR3. In germline, CDR1 is SGHDT, CDR2 YYEEEE. Trimming removed 1 base from V and 5 bases from J; junction bases left unmatched: 9. Written as DNA, the CDR3 is TGTGCCAGCAGCTTGCAGCGCAGGGGGTACAACGAGCAGTACTTC. Protein product: CASSLQRRGYNEQYF.

The chain is built from TRBV28 and TRBJ2-1; D perhaps matches TRBD1 (6 bases). Germline V gene data show CDR1 as MDHEN and CDR2 as SYDVKM. CDR3 size: 15 residues. Deletions cut 3 bases from V and 5 bases from J, with 14 bases between. The CDR3 here is CASSFHRALDNEQFF. CDR3 bases: TGTGCCAGCAGTTTTCACAGGGCCCTAGACAATGAGCAGTTCTTC.

This clone was counted once. J is TRBJ2-7 and V is TRBV30, with 8 bases that match TRBD2. The CDR3 runs to 14 residues. V lost 0 bases to trimming and J lost 6 bases; unmatched junction nucleotides: 7. Germline CDR1 and CDR2: GTSNPN and SVGIG (reference sequence). The CDR3 region has the DNA TGTGCCTGGAGTGTAGTGGCGGGGGGCCGCGAGCAGTACTTC. Translated: CAWSVVAGGREQYF.

The chain has TRBV30 and TRBJ1-5; maybe TRBD1 (5 bases). Germline assignment: CDR1 GTSNPN and CDR2 SVGIG (reference sequence). The germline V and J ends were trimmed by 1 base and 6 bases, with 13 bases remaining between them. The CDR3 is 14 amino acids. The CDR3, as DNA: TGTGCCTGGAGTGCGCGGGGACCGGGTCAGCCCCAGCATTTT. Translation gives CAWSARGPGQPQHF. The full variable domain, completed using reference TRBV30 and TRBJ1-5, is SQTIHQWPATLVQPVGSPLSLECTVEGTSNPNLYWYRQAAGRGLQLLFYSVGIGQISSEVPQNLSASRPQDRQFILSSKKLLLSDSGFYLCAWSARGPGQPQHFGDGTRLSIL.

The chain links TRBV7-3 to TRBJ1-4; 10 positions match TRBD1. This CDR3 has 15 residues. Germline CDR1 reads SGHTA; CDR2 reads FQGTGA. V gave up 6 bases and J gave up 5 bases; unmatched junction bases: 6. This CDR3 is CASRAGTGENEKLFF. CDR3 nucleotide sequence: TGTGCCAGCAGGGCCGGGACAGGGGAAAATGAAAAACTGTTTTTT.

The chain uses TRBV11-3 and TRBJ1-2; D not certain. Trimming left V 1 base short and J 8 bases short, with 14 bases between. The CDR3 extends over 14 amino acids. Germline CDR1 is SGHNT and CDR2 is YENEEA. The CDR3: CASSLGTDLRGYTF. The CDR3 coding sequence is TGTGCCAGCAGCTTAGGGACGGACTTGAGGGGCTACACCTTC.